This T cell receptor (beta chain) appears in the sequencing data of a study of T cell responses to AZD1222 COVID-19 vaccine. The junction had 2 bases not matched to a gene; V was cut back by 0 bases and J by 4 bases. CDR3 length: 16 residues. Germline V gene data show CDR1 as LNHNV and CDR2 as YYDKDF (reference sequence). Profiling relied on immunoSEQ multiplex PCR, and the TCRdb table lists in-frame clones only, not all of them. This table holds 100,000 to 150,000 clones, 75% to 95% found once. This clonotype was obtained from an adult who received the AZD1222 COVID-19 vaccine. V gene TRBV15 combines with J gene TRBJ2-1; 11 bases agree with TRBD2. Sequencing was performed on peripheral blood, taken 28 days after the second AZD1222 dose. This CDR3 is CATSREPSGRYNEQFF. CDR3 coding DNA: TGTGCCACCAGCAGAGAGCCTAGCGGGAGGTACAATGAGCAGTTCTTC.